The sequence of this T cell receptor (beta chain) was determined in a study of Graves' ophthalmopathy and Graves' hyperthyroidism. Whole-study findings and limits: The majority of expanded thyroid clonotypes above 0.001 frequency also occurred in blood.

The authors amplified TCR beta CDR3 regions, and they did so from RNA transcripts for repertoire sequencing. A first-round RT-PCR used HTBI primers, followed by a second-round multiplex PCR. One entry per CDR3 protein, called by TCRdb with MiXCR from the multiplex PCR reads. The table shows 500,000 to 600,000 distinct CDR3 sequences, with under 40% occurring only once. As for this clonotype: Antigen unknown.

CDR3 size: 14 residues. Trimming stripped 5 bases from V and 4 bases from J, with 12 bases between. Germline CDR1 is SGHTA and CDR2 is FQGNSA. Sequenced sample: peripheral blood or thyroid tissue (not recorded which). V gene TRBV7-2 combines with J gene TRBJ1-5; D may be TRBD1 (5 bases). This TCR derives from an adult man with Graves' hyperthyroidism. CDR3 residues: CASSPGVSNQPQHF. In nucleotides, the CDR3 is TGTGCCAGCAGCCCGGGGGTTTCAAATCAGCCCCAGCATTTT. Together with reference TRBV7-2 and TRBJ1-5, the CDR3 gives the full variable domain: GAGVSQSPSNKVTEKGKDVELRCDPISGHTALYWYRQSLGQGLEFLIYFQGNSAPDKSGLPSDRFSAERTGGSVSTLTIQRTQQEDSAVYLCASSPGVSNQPQHFGDGTRLSIL.